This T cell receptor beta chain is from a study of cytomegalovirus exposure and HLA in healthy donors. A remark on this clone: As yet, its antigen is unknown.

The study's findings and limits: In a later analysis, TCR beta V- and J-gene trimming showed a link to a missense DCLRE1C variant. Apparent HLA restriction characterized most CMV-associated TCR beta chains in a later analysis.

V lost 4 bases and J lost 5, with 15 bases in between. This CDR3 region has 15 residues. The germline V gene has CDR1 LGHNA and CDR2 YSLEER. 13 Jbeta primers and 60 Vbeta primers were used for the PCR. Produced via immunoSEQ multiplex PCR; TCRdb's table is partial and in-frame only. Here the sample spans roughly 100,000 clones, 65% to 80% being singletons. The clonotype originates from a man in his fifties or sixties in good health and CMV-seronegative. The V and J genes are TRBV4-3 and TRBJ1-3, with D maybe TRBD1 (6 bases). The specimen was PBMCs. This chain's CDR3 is CASSPGATARNTIYF. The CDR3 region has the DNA TGCGCCAGCAGCCCAGGGGCCACAGCGAGAAACACCATATATTTT.